A single sample gave rise to the 8 T cell receptor beta chains below, sequenced in a study of blood T cell repertoires in COVID-19. Profiled with immunoSEQ multiplex PCR; TCRdb holds only in-frame clones, not every one. The sample lists hundreds of thousands of clones; about nine tenths were seen once. Material: PBMCs or T cells enriched from blood (not recorded which). The receptors derive from a woman younger than 45 with acute COVID-19.

This chain joins TRBV11-2 and TRBJ1-6; 7 bases align to TRBD1. This CDR3 contains 15 residues. Germline CDR1 SGHAT, CDR2 FQNNGV. The V segment lost 6 bases and the J segment 7 bases; nucleotides outside the gene matches: 9. CDR3: CASRQGGQKNSPLHF. CDR3 in DNA: TGTGCCAGCAGGCAGGGGGGACAGAAAAATTCACCCCTCCACTTT. Filled out from reference TRBV11-2 and TRBJ1-6, the complete variable domain reads EAGVAQSPRYKIIEKRQSVAFWCNPISGHATLYWYQQILGQGPKLLIQFQNNGVVDDSQLPKDRFSAERLKGVDSTLKIQPAKLEDSAVYLCASRQGGQKNSPLHFGNGTRLTVT.

This rearrangement joins TRBV14 to TRBJ1-6; TRBD1 is a possible D gene (6 bases). This CDR3 spans 15 amino acids. In germline, CDR1 is SGHDN, CDR2 FVKESK. Trimming removed 4 bases from V and 8 bases from J, with 15 bases in between. In DNA form, the CDR3 reads TGTGCCAGCAGCCGCGGACAGCCCGGAGATTCACCCCTCCACTTT. Amino acids: CASSRGQPGDSPLHF.

The chain couples TRBV5-1 to TRBJ1-6; 8 bases map to TRBD1. This CDR3 comprises 15 residues. Germline V CDR1 and CDR2: SGHRS, YFSETQ. With V trimmed by 0 bases and J by 9 bases, 5 bases remained unmatched. This chain's CDR3 is CASSLAGGDGSPLHF. The CDR3 nucleotides read TGCGCCAGCAGCTTGGCAGGGGGCGACGGTTCACCCCTCCACTTT.

The sample holds one count of this clone. The rearrangement uses TRBV4-1 and TRBJ1-2, with D possibly being TRBD1 (5 bases). This CDR3 spans 11 amino acids. CDR1 MGHRA and CDR2 YSYEKL come from the germline V gene. V lost 8 bases, J lost 5 bases, and 9 bases lay in between. The CDR3 bases are TGCGCCAGCCGTGGGGGGTATGGCTACACCTTC. Residues: CASRGGYGYTF.

The genes are TRBV27 and TRBJ1-1, with TRBD1 as a possible D gene (5 bases). Germline loops: CDR1 MNHEY, CDR2 SMNVEV (reference sequence). Trimming shortened V by 4 bases and J by 4 bases, and 7 bases separated the two germline ends. The CDR3 covers 12 residues. The CDR3 nucleotides read TGTGCCAGCAGTTGGGGGGGCACTGAAGCTTTCTTT. Translated, it gives CASSWGGTEAFF.

This clone appeared a single time. This chain links TRBV6-5 with TRBJ1-1; a weak D match, TRBD1 (6 bases). V lost 7 bases and J 4 bases, leaving 13 bases between the germline ends. CDR1 and CDR2 from the germline V gene are MNHEY and SVGAGI. The CDR3 totals 13 residues. The CDR3, as DNA: TGTGCCAGCACCTGGACAGCAGGCACTGAAGCTTTCTTT. This encodes CASTWTAGTEAFF.

This clone was observed a few times. The genes are TRBV7-9 and TRBJ2-1; maybe TRBD1 (5 bases). In germline, CDR1 is SEHNR, CDR2 FQNEAQ (reference sequence). Trimming stripped 5 bases from V and 4 bases from J, with 15 bases between. The CDR3 spans 15 residues. CDR3 in DNA: TGTGCCAGCAGCCGAGAGATGGGGCGATACAATGAGCAGTTCTTC. This translates into CASSREMGRYNEQFF.

The gene calls are TRBV12-3 or TRBV12-4 and TRBJ2-2; TRBD2 agrees at 7 bases. The CDR3 has 13 residues. The trim removed 3 bases at V and 6 bases at J, leaving 1 base unmatched. CDR3 loop: CASSLGGAGELFF. The CDR3 coding sequence is TGTGCCAGCAGTTTGGGAGGGGCCGGGGAGCTGTTTTTT.